This T cell receptor (beta chain) was identified in a study of identical twins. MiXCR, run by TCRdb on the 5' RACE reads, gives a single entry per CDR3 protein. The repertoire holds 500,000 to 550,000 distinct CDR3 sequences, with 22% as singletons. CDR1 is SQVTM and CDR2 is ANQGSEA in the germline V gene. The V gene lost 4 bases and the J gene lost 7 bases, with 11 bases spanning the gap. The CDR3 is 12 residues long. These data were also reused for a study on T cells expressing NK-cell markers.

The clonotype originates from a woman between 18 and 29 years old in good health. The chain uses TRBV29-1 and TRBJ1-5, with D possibly being TRBD1 (5 bases). Sequenced input: CD4+ T cells sorted from blood. The CDR3 DNA sequence: TGCAGCGTTGCAGGGATTGGACAGCCCCAGCATTTT. This gives the protein CSVAGIGQPQHF. Full variable domain (outside the CDR3, taken from reference TRBV29-1 and TRBJ1-5): SAVISQKPSRDICQRGTSLTIQCQVDSQVTMMFWYRQQPGQSLTLIATANQGSEATYESGFVIDKFPISRPNLTFSTLTVSNMSPEDSSIYLCSVAGIGQPQHFGDGTRLSIL.